Listed below are T cell receptor beta chains from one sample, sequenced in a study of cytomegalovirus exposure and HLA in healthy donors. Libraries were prepared by immunoSEQ multiplex PCR; TCRdb keeps only in-frame clonotypes and omits some of them. Of under 30,000 clones listed, 75% to 85% were seen once; the top ten hold approximately 5%. Sequenced input: PBMCs. The receptors come from a male donor in good health and CMV-seronegative. Both conserved end residues are part of each CDR3. A D gene is named only where the DNA matches it firmly. The size entry is marked missing in some rows and otherwise reads once, few, many or a size class.

v_gene: TRBV7-9; abundance: .; d_gene: .; j_gene: TRBJ2-2; CDR3aa: CASRIEGGTGELFF; CDR3nt: TGTGCCAGCAGGATAGAGGGAGGCACCGGGGAGCTGTTTTTT
v_gene: TRBV28; abundance: .; d_gene: TRBD1; j_gene: TRBJ2-2; CDR3aa: CASTTGGAGTGELFF; CDR3nt: TGTGCCAGCACAACAGGGGGCGCAGGCACCGGGGAGCTGTTTTTT
v_gene: TRBV9; abundance: .; d_gene: TRBD2; j_gene: TRBJ2-7; CDR3aa: CASSPSSGALPYEQYF; CDR3nt: TGTGCCAGCAGCCCCTCTAGCGGGGCACTTCCGTACGAGCAGTACTTC
v_gene: TRBV25-1; abundance: .; d_gene: TRBD2; j_gene: TRBJ2-1; CDR3aa: CASSERRAGGYNEQFF; CDR3nt: TGTGCCAGCAGTGAAAGGCGAGCGGGAGGATACAATGAGCAGTTCTTC
v_gene: TRBV27; abundance: .; d_gene: .; j_gene: TRBJ1-4; CDR3aa: CASSFSGTGEKLFF; CDR3nt: TGTGCCAGCAGTTTCTCTGGGACTGGGGAAAAACTGTTTTTT
v_gene: TRBV7-3; abundance: .; d_gene: .; j_gene: TRBJ2-1; CDR3aa: CASSLNGQGSYNEQFF; CDR3nt: TGTGCCAGCAGCTTAAACGGCCAGGGGTCCTACAATGAGCAGTTCTTC
v_gene: TRBV6-1; abundance: .; d_gene: TRBD2; j_gene: TRBJ2-7; CDR3aa: CASSEGAGAYEQYF; CDR3nt: TGTGCCAGCAGTGAGGGTGCGGGGGCCTACGAGCAGTACTTC
v_gene: TRBV4-2; abundance: few; d_gene: TRBD2; j_gene: TRBJ2-2; CDR3aa: CASSPGGGWGELFF; CDR3nt: TGTGCCAGCTCACCTGGGGGGGGGTGGGGGGAGCTGTTTTTT
v_gene: TRBV7-2; abundance: .; d_gene: TRBD1; j_gene: TRBJ2-7; CDR3aa: CASSWTGDTYEQYF; CDR3nt: TGTGCCAGCAGCTGGACAGGGGATACCTACGAGCAGTACTTC
v_gene: TRBV4-1; abundance: .; d_gene: TRBD1; j_gene: TRBJ2-5; CDR3aa: CASSQEGQGYETQYF; CDR3nt: TGCGCCAGCAGCCAAGAGGGACAGGGGTACGAGACCCAGTACTTC
v_gene: TRBV7-9; abundance: .; d_gene: .; j_gene: TRBJ2-5; CDR3aa: CASSLQGSGNRETQYF; CDR3nt: TGTGCCAGCAGCCTACAGGGATCAGGGAATCGGGAGACCCAGTACTTC
v_gene: TRBV6-5; abundance: .; d_gene: .; j_gene: TRBJ2-7; CDR3aa: CASSGRAGLTGEQYF; CDR3nt: TGTGCCAGCAGCGGGCGGGCTGGGTTGACGGGCGAGCAGTACTTC
v_gene: TRBV6-1; abundance: few; d_gene: TRBD1; j_gene: TRBJ1-4; CDR3aa: CASSEVTGGQEKLFF; CDR3nt: TGTGCCAGCAGTGAAGTTACAGGGGGCCAGGAAAAACTGTTTTTT
v_gene: TRBV28; abundance: .; d_gene: .; j_gene: TRBJ2-7; CDR3aa: CASSLDRAPSYEQYF; CDR3nt: TGTGCCAGCAGTTTGGACAGAGCCCCCTCCTACGAGCAGTACTTC
v_gene: TRBV5-1; abundance: .; d_gene: TRBD2; j_gene: TRBJ2-7; CDR3aa: CASSLELRGAYEQYF; CDR3nt: TGCGCCAGCAGCTTGGAGCTTCGGGGGGCCTACGAGCAGTACTTC
v_gene: TRBV2; abundance: once; d_gene: .; j_gene: TRBJ2-7; CDR3aa: CASRVDSLSYEQYF; CDR3nt: TGTGCCAGCAGGGTGGACAGTCTCTCCTACGAGCAGTACTTC
v_gene: TRBV25-1; abundance: .; d_gene: .; j_gene: TRBJ1-4; CDR3aa: CASSSNNYPNEKLFF; CDR3nt: TGTGCCAGCAGTAGTAACAACTACCCCAATGAAAAACTGTTTTTT
v_gene: TRBV7-6; abundance: .; d_gene: .; j_gene: TRBJ2-5; CDR3aa: CASSFGTRETQYF; CDR3nt: TGTGCCAGCAGTTTCGGGACTCGGGAGACCCAGTACTTC
v_gene: TRBV25-1; abundance: .; d_gene: TRBD2; j_gene: TRBJ2-5; CDR3aa: CASRGLAGAGTQYF; CDR3nt: TGTGCCAGCAGGGGACTAGCGGGGGCAGGGACCCAGTACTTC
v_gene: TRBV19; abundance: .; d_gene: TRBD1; j_gene: TRBJ1-1; CDR3aa: CASSTGGQSEAFF; CDR3nt: TGTGCCAGTAGTACAGGGGGACAGAGTGAAGCTTTCTTT
v_gene: TRBV6-1; abundance: .; d_gene: TRBD2; j_gene: TRBJ2-5; CDR3aa: CASSELAGGQETQYF; CDR3nt: TGTGCCAGCAGTGAGCTAGCGGGGGGGCAAGAGACCCAGTACTTC
v_gene: TRBV19; abundance: few; d_gene: .; j_gene: TRBJ1-2; CDR3aa: CASSTGPGAGDGYTF; CDR3nt: TGTGCCAGTAGTACTGGTCCAGGGGCAGGGGATGGCTACACCTTC
v_gene: TRBV5-1; abundance: .; d_gene: .; j_gene: TRBJ1-3; CDR3aa: CASSTGAAGNTIYF; CDR3nt: TGCGCCAGCAGCACGGGAGCCGCTGGAAACACCATATATTTT
v_gene: TRBV4-1; abundance: .; d_gene: TRBD2; j_gene: TRBJ2-1; CDR3aa: CASSQVDMGLVYNEQFF; CDR3nt: TGCGCCAGCAGCCAAGTAGACATGGGACTAGTTTACAATGAGCAGTTCTTC
v_gene: TRBV7-9; abundance: .; d_gene: TRBD1; j_gene: TRBJ2-7; CDR3aa: CASSSEFVRDRGAGEQYF; CDR3nt: TGTGCCAGCAGCTCTGAGTTCGTCCGGGACAGGGGTGCTGGGGAGCAGTACTTC
v_gene: TRBV7-9; abundance: .; d_gene: TRBD1; j_gene: TRBJ2-2; CDR3aa: CASSLPGQGNTGELFF; CDR3nt: TGTGCCAGCAGCCTCCCCGGACAGGGAAACACCGGGGAGCTGTTTTTT
v_gene: TRBV6-6; abundance: .; d_gene: .; j_gene: TRBJ1-3; CDR3aa: CASSSEHLGNTIYF; CDR3nt: TGTGCCAGCAGTTCCGAGCATTTAGGAAACACCATATATTTT
v_gene: TRBV4-1; abundance: .; d_gene: TRBD1; j_gene: TRBJ1-4; CDR3aa: CASSQSPRQGAGATNEKLFF; CDR3nt: TGCGCCAGCAGCCAGTCCCCTCGACAGGGGGCAGGGGCAACTAATGAAAAACTGTTTTTT
v_gene: TRBV11-3; abundance: .; d_gene: .; j_gene: TRBJ2-3; CDR3aa: CASSLDVSTDTQYF; CDR3nt: TGTGCCAGCAGCTTAGATGTAAGCACAGATACGCAGTATTTT
v_gene: TRBV19; abundance: once; d_gene: TRBD2; j_gene: TRBJ2-1; CDR3aa: CASSISGGAREQFF; CDR3nt: TGTGCCAGTAGTATCAGCGGGGGGGCACGGGAGCAGTTCTTC
v_gene: TRBV11-2; abundance: .; d_gene: .; j_gene: TRBJ1-5; CDR3aa: CASSVARHQPQHF; CDR3nt: TGTGCCAGCAGCGTAGCTAGACATCAGCCCCAGCATTTT
v_gene: TRBV7-2; abundance: .; d_gene: .; j_gene: TRBJ2-2; CDR3aa: CASSLAETFAGELFF; CDR3nt: TGTGCCAGCAGCTTAGCTGAGACATTCGCCGGGGAGCTGTTTTTT
v_gene: TRBV6-5; abundance: .; d_gene: TRBD1; j_gene: TRBJ1-2; CDR3aa: CASSSGQGYGYTF; CDR3nt: TGTGCCAGCAGCTCTGGACAGGGCTATGGCTACACCTTC
v_gene: TRBV28; abundance: once; d_gene: TRBD2; j_gene: TRBJ2-7; CDR3aa: CASTRTSLHEQYF; CDR3nt: TGTGCCAGCACCCGGACTAGTCTCCACGAGCAGTACTTC
v_gene: TRBV25-1; abundance: .; d_gene: .; j_gene: TRBJ2-7; CDR3aa: CASAQDYEQYF; CDR3nt: TGTGCCAGCGCGCAGGACTACGAGCAGTACTTC
v_gene: TRBV7-9; abundance: .; d_gene: TRBD2; j_gene: TRBJ2-6; CDR3aa: CASSLGTSGGPSGANVLTF; CDR3nt: TGTGCCAGCAGCTTAGGGACTAGCGGGGGGCCCTCTGGGGCCAACGTCCTGACTTTC
v_gene: TRBV18; abundance: .; d_gene: .; j_gene: TRBJ2-5; CDR3aa: CASSPPGQLETQYF; CDR3nt: TGTGCCAGCTCACCCCCCGGACAGCTAGAGACCCAGTACTTC
v_gene: TRBV28; abundance: .; d_gene: .; j_gene: TRBJ2-1; CDR3aa: CASHRQTYNEQFF; CDR3nt: TGTGCCAGCCACAGGCAAACCTACAATGAGCAGTTCTTC
v_gene: TRBV28; abundance: once; d_gene: TRBD2; j_gene: TRBJ2-1; CDR3aa: CASSLPGLAGYTTSYNEQFF; CDR3nt: TGTGCCAGCAGTTTACCGGGACTAGCGGGGTACACCACCTCCTACAATGAGCAGTTCTTC
v_gene: TRBV7-2; abundance: .; d_gene: .; j_gene: TRBJ2-5; CDR3aa: CASSLAVGQGETQYF; CDR3nt: TGTGCCAGCAGCTTAGCCGTGGGGCAGGGTGAGACCCAGTACTTC
v_gene: TRBV27; abundance: few; d_gene: .; j_gene: TRBJ1-1; CDR3aa: CASSPDRRNTEAFF; CDR3nt: TGTGCCAGCAGCCCCGACAGAAGGAACACTGAAGCTTTCTTT
v_gene: TRBV28; abundance: .; d_gene: .; j_gene: TRBJ2-7; CDR3aa: CASSQFSGAYEQYF; CDR3nt: TGTGCCAGCAGTCAGTTTTCGGGGGCCTACGAGCAGTACTTC
v_gene: TRBV11-2; abundance: .; d_gene: TRBD2; j_gene: TRBJ2-1; CDR3aa: CASSLRLAGGPGDEQFF; CDR3nt: TGTGCCAGCAGCTTACGGCTAGCGGGAGGGCCGGGCGATGAGCAGTTCTTC
v_gene: TRBV28; abundance: .; d_gene: TRBD2; j_gene: TRBJ2-7; CDR3aa: CASGPPPLAGSPGQYF; CDR3nt: TGTGCCAGCGGACCTCCTCCTCTAGCGGGAAGTCCGGGGCAGTACTTC
v_gene: TRBV5-1; abundance: .; d_gene: .; j_gene: TRBJ2-7; CDR3aa: CASSLSPGSYEQYF; CDR3nt: TGCGCCAGCAGCTTGAGTCCAGGCTCCTACGAGCAGTACTTC
v_gene: TRBV30; abundance: .; d_gene: .; j_gene: TRBJ2-4; CDR3aa: CAWRALGLVAKNIQYF; CDR3nt: TGTGCCTGGAGGGCTCTGGGGCTGGTAGCCAAAAACATTCAGTACTTC
v_gene: TRBV2; abundance: .; d_gene: TRBD1; j_gene: TRBJ2-3; CDR3aa: CASSLGQGWSTDTQYF; CDR3nt: TGTGCCAGCAGTTTGGGACAGGGCTGGAGCACAGATACGCAGTATTTT
v_gene: TRBV7-9; abundance: .; d_gene: TRBD1; j_gene: TRBJ1-2; CDR3aa: CSSSPGQHGYTF; CDR3nt: TGTTCCAGCAGCCCGGGACAGCATGGCTACACCTTC
v_gene: TRBV20-1; abundance: .; d_gene: .; j_gene: TRBJ1-2; CDR3aa: CSARSGDGYTF; CDR3nt: TGCAGTGCTAGATCAGGGGATGGCTACACCTTC
v_gene: TRBV10-2; abundance: .; d_gene: .; j_gene: TRBJ2-7; CDR3aa: CASSEPGHSYEQYF; CDR3nt: TGCGCCAGCAGTGAGCCGGGACACTCCTACGAGCAGTACTTC
v_gene: TRBV29-1; abundance: .; d_gene: .; j_gene: TRBJ1-5; CDR3aa: CSVGAGSSNQPQHF; CDR3nt: TGCAGCGTTGGGGCAGGGTCCAGCAATCAGCCCCAGCATTTT
v_gene: TRBV6-4; abundance: few; d_gene: .; j_gene: TRBJ2-3; CDR3aa: CASSSDSTTDTQYF; CDR3nt: TGTGCCAGCAGCTCAGACTCGACCACAGATACGCAGTATTTT
v_gene: TRBV4-3; abundance: .; d_gene: .; j_gene: TRBJ2-5; CDR3aa: CASSQDFLYQETQYF; CDR3nt: TGCGCCAGCAGCCAAGATTTCCTGTACCAAGAGACCCAGTACTTC
v_gene: TRBV11-2; abundance: .; d_gene: TRBD1; j_gene: TRBJ1-4; CDR3aa: CASSRGQGPEKLFF; CDR3nt: TGTGCCAGCAGCCGGGGACAGGGTCCCGAAAAACTGTTTTTT